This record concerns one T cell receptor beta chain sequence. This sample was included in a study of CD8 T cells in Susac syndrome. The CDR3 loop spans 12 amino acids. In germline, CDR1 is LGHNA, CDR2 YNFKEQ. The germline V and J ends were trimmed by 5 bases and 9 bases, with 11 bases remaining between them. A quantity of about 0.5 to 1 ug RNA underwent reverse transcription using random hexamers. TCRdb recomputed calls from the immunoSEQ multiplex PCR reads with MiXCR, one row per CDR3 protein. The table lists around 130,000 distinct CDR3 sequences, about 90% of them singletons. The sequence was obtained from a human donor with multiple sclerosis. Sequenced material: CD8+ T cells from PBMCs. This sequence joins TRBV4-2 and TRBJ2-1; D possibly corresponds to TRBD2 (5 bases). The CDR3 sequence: CASSDDYAEQFF. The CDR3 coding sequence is TGTGCCAGCAGCGACGACTACGCTGAGCAGTTCTTC.